This TCR beta chain was recovered during a study of beta chain features in type 1 diabetes (dated by TCRdb to 2016 to 2019). As for the study more broadly: Mean age, gender distribution, total cell number and subset yield were not different between patients and healthy donors. A total of approximately 110,000,000 sorted cells were examined across all samples, and a strong correlation was observed between cell number per subset and RNA yield. In the study, recently diagnosed type 1 diabetes patients and matched healthy donors were compared on the TCRB repertoires of their sorted circulating CD4+ T cell subsets. Regulatory and stem cell-like memory subsets were obtained from only 8 patients and about 8 healthy donors, while naive and central memory subsets were obtained from all 30 or so donors.

Each donor gave one peripheral blood draw, averaging about 120 mL, which was collected into heparinised tubes. Naive, central memory, regulatory and stem cell-like memory CD4+ T cells were sorted on a BD FACSAria II using a panel including CD45RO, CCR7, CD25, CD127, CD95 and CD27. A purity above 98% was achieved for all sorted populations. Right away, PBMCs were isolated by Lymphoprep density gradient centrifugation and were stained directly, with no culture step. To minimize batch effects, samples were stained and sorted in pairs, one healthy donor with one patient per experiment. The entire amount of isolated RNA was reverse transcribed using the High Capacity cDNA Reverse Transcription Kit, so the sequenced TCRB transcripts were expressed ones. Deep immunoSEQ sequencing was performed on naive, central memory and regulatory T cell samples, with an average of around 3.5 million total reads per sample. Sorted cells were lysed in RLT buffer, and RNA was extracted using DNase-treated RNeasy Micro or Mini kits according to cell number. Each cell subset was processed separately to prevent cross-contamination, with patient and healthy donor samples processed together. The immunoSEQ multiplex PCR was used to amplify TCRB sequences from cDNA, generating 87-bp fragments that spanned the CDR3 region. Sequencing of the amplicons was done on the Illumina HiSeq platform. Under the source paper's analysis protocol: PCR bias was computationally corrected using synthetic template baselines, reads within Hamming distance 2 were collapsed, and singletons that could not be merged were discarded. Reads were aligned against IMGT so that V, D and J genes, CDR3 length and insertions or deletions at six rearrangement sites could be assigned. Within each subset, clonotype counts were normalized to sorted cell number, after which true diversity and Gini coefficients were computed with the tcR R package. The overlap coefficient, calculated on TCRB nucleotide sequences, was used to measure repertoire sharing. As a proxy for the pre-selection repertoire, out-of-frame TCRB sequences from naive cells were analyzed. TCRdb took over this immuneACCESS table, retaining in-frame rearrangements with V and J assigned. Such tables are incomplete; in checked studies, under half of the missing clones stem from an unresolved V gene, and the remainder is unexplained. Clonal size and the V and J genes are those of that table, whereas D and trimming came from the DNA. For this sample the table gives some 360,000 clones, of which around a fifth were detected only once. The ten largest make up 0.035% to 0.05% of the sample.

Comments on this clone: Its antigen target is currently unknown. Qualities for individual bases were not recorded, and no much larger clone is one base off.

Beyond this particular receptor, the publication reports: The naive, central memory and regulatory TCRB repertoires appeared to resemble one another more closely among patients than among healthy donors. Shorter templates might be favored by PCR, yet because patient and control samples were amplified and corrected together, any such skew would affect both groups equally. Because the HLA sub-analyses included only small numbers of individuals, any influence of HLA type on TCRB rearrangement was left unresolved. Because cDNA was sequenced instead of genomic DNA, activated cells with high expression could be over-represented, although the groups did not differ in activation or CD3 levels. At VDJ recombination sites, type 1 diabetes patients had fewer insertions and more deleted nucleotides, which implies abnormalities in thymic rearrangement. In all four CD4+ subsets, TCRB CDR3 length was moderately but significantly shorter in type 1 diabetes patients.

The junction carries 13 bases between V and J, which are trimmed by 5 bases and 5 bases respectively. The CDR3, cysteine through phenylalanine, is 13 amino acids long. Kept here is only the CDR3 DNA, which spans 39 bases and is read in frame from base 1. CDR1 and CDR2 are read off the germline V gene as SGHNT and YENEEA. The source is a woman younger than 35 in good health. Sequenced: naive CD4+ T cells from blood. The sample's cell subset or site, from its label and the paper: true naive CD4+ T cells. The V gene is TRBV11-3 and the J gene is TRBJ2-7, and perhaps TRBD1 as D gene, on 6 matching bases. The nucleotide sequence reads TGTGCCAGCAGCGGCAGGGGTCGGAACGAGCAGTACTTC. This encodes CASSGRGRNEQYF.